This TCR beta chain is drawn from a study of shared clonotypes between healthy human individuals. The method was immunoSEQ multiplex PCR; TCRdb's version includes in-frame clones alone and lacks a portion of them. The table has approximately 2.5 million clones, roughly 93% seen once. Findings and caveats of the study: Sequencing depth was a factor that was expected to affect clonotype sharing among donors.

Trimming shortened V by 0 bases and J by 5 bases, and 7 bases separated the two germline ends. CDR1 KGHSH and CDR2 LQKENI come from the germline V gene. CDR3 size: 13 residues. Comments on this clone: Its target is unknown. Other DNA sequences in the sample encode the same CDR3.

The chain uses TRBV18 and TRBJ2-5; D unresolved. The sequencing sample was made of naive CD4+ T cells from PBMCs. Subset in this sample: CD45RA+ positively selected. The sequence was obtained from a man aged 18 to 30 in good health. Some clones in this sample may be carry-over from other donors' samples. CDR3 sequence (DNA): TGTGCCAGCTCACCACCGTCTGGGGAGACCCAGTACTTC. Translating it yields CASSPPSGETQYF.